Each of the 10 T cell receptor beta chains below was sequenced from the same sample in a study of long-term antiretroviral therapy in people with HIV. Investigators performed immunoSEQ version v3.0 at survey level. The repertoire was sequenced with immunoSEQ multiplex PCR; TCRdb's copy has only in-frame clones and lacks some. The data show roughly 39,000 clones, with 75% to 90% seen just once and 3.9% held by the top ten. Specimen: unsorted PBMCs, collected just before starting antiretroviral therapy. These receptors were obtained from a young woman with HIV.

CDR3 nucleotide sequence: TGTGCCAGCAGCTATACGGGGGCAGGGGTTTCCCGCTATGGCTACACCTTC. Its protein is CASSYTGAGVSRYGYTF. J is TRBJ1-2 and V is TRBV7-9, with D possibly being TRBD1 (6 bases). This CDR3 has 17 residues. Germline values: CDR1 SEHNR, CDR2 FQNEAQ (reference sequence). V shed 4 bases and J shed 4 bases, with 22 bases lying between them.

The J gene is TRBJ2-7, the V gene TRBV2; 13 nucleotides line up with TRBD2. Germline V lookup: CDR1 SNHLY, CDR2 FYNNEI. The V gene end was trimmed by 5 bases and the J gene end by 7 bases; junction bases not matched to a gene: 8. There are 15 residues in the CDR3. CDR3 amino acids: CASSTGLAGVREQYF. The CDR3 nucleotides are TGTGCCAGCAGTACTGGACTAGCGGGAGTACGAGAGCAGTACTTC. Together with reference TRBV2 and TRBJ2-7, the CDR3 gives the full variable domain: EPEVTQTPSHQVTQMGQEVILRCVPISNHLYFYWYRQILGQKVEFLVSFYNNEISEKSEIFDDQFSVERPDGSNFTLKIRSTKLEDSAMYFCASSTGLAGVREQYFGPGTRLTVT.

The chain carries TRBV27 and TRBJ2-7; D is ambiguous. The germline V gene has CDR1 MNHEY and CDR2 SMNVEV (reference sequence). This CDR3 has 14 residues. V was trimmed by 7 bases and J by 0 bases, leaving 13 bases between them. This chain's CDR3 is CASKPPLSSYEQYF. DNA of the CDR3: TGTGCCAGCAAGCCCCCACTGAGCTCCTACGAGCAGTACTTC.

The chain carries TRBV6-1 and TRBJ1-2; 8 bases are a match to TRBD1. This CDR3 spans 15 amino acids. V was clipped by 7 bases and J by 7 bases; unmatched bases: 14. Germline V lookup: CDR1 MNHNS, CDR2 SASEGT. The CDR3 DNA sequence: TGTGCCAGCACGGGTCAGGGGGCATTTCGGGGTGGCTACACCTTC. Its translation: CASTGQGAFRGGYTF.

The chain employs TRBV5-4 and TRBJ2-3, with 7 bases matching TRBD1. From germline, CDR1 is SGHNT and CDR2 YYREEE (reference sequence). The CDR3 is 14 amino acids. V shed 4 bases and J 4 bases; nucleotides not matched to a gene: 6. CDR3 in amino acids: CASSLGGSSDTQYF. CDR3 DNA: TGTGCCAGCAGCCTAGGGGGCAGTTCAGATACGCAGTATTTT.

The J gene is TRBJ2-1, the V gene TRBV4-3; D perhaps matches TRBD1 (6 bases). CDR1 is LGHNA, CDR2 YSLEER, per germline. The CDR3 has 16 amino acids. The ends were cut back, 1 base at V and 4 bases at J, with 14 bases in the middle. The CDR3 coding sequence is TGCGCCAGCAGCCAAGGGTCGGCCAGGGGTTACAATGAGCAGTTCTTC. It is translated as CASSQGSARGYNEQFF.

The chain combines TRBV14 with TRBJ2-4; no clear D gene. This CDR3 has 14 residues. Germline V lookup: CDR1 SGHDN, CDR2 FVKESK. The V gene lost 1 base and the J gene lost 8 bases, with 12 bases spanning the gap. The CDR3 protein is CASSQVPGMDIQYF. The CDR3 nucleotides read TGTGCCAGCAGCCAAGTCCCAGGAATGGACATTCAGTACTTC.

The rearrangement uses TRBV11-1 and TRBJ2-1; 12 nucleotides agree with TRBD2. Losses at the gene ends were 4 bases for V and 6 bases for J; bases not matched to a gene: 7. The CDR3 is 16 amino acids. CDR1 SGHAT and CDR2 FQDESV come from the germline V gene (reference sequence). The CDR3 DNA reads as TGTGCCAGCAGCTCTCTCCTAGCGGGAGGGTCCAATGAGCAGTTCTTC. Protein sequence: CASSSLLAGGSNEQFF.

The rearrangement links TRBV5-6 to TRBJ2-7; tentative D call: TRBD2 (6 bases). Germline loops: CDR1 SGHDT, CDR2 YYEEEE. The CDR3 extends over 13 amino acids. Trimming took 5 bases from V and 3 from J, leaving 12 bases between them. CDR3 DNA sequence: TGTGCCAGCAGACGGGACGGGGGCTACGAGCAGTACTTC. Translating gives CASRRDGGYEQYF.

The J gene is TRBJ2-7, the V gene TRBV10-3; D remains ambiguous. This CDR3 is 9 amino acids long. Germline CDR1 ENHRY, CDR2 SYGVKD. The ends were cut back, 11 bases at V and 3 bases at J, with 5 bases in the middle. The chain's CDR3 is CALNYEQYF. In DNA, the CDR3 is TGTGCCCTCAACTACGAGCAGTACTTC.